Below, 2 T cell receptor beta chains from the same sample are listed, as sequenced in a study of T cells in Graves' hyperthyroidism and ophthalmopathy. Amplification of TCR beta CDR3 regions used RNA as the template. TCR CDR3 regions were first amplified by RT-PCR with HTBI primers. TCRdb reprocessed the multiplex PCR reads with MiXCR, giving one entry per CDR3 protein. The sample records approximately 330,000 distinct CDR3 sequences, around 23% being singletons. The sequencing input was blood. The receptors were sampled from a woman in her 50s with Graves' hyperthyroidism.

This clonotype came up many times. CDR3 DNA: TGTGCCAGCAGTCTCGGGGCCCTACCCTACGAGCAGTACTTC. Its protein product is CASSLGALPYEQYF. The chain employs TRBV28 and TRBJ2-7; possibly TRBD1 or TRBD2 for D (5 bases each). The CDR3 is made up of 14 amino acids. V shed 5 bases and J shed 2 bases, with 13 bases lying between them. Germline V lookup: CDR1 MDHEN, CDR2 SYDVKM.

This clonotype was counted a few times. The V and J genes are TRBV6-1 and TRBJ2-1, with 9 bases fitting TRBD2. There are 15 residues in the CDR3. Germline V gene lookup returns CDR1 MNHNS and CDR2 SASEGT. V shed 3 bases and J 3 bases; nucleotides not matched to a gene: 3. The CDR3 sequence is CASSETSGLYNEQFF. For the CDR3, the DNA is TGTGCCAGCAGTGAGACTAGCGGCCTCTACAATGAGCAGTTCTTC.